This T cell receptor (beta chain) comes out of a study of blood T cell repertoires in COVID-19. The protocol was immunoSEQ multiplex PCR, while the TCRdb copy is restricted to in-frame clones and leaves out a portion. This table has about 190,000 clones, over 75% appearing once. V was trimmed by 4 bases and J by 0 bases, leaving 16 bases between them. This CDR3 has 16 residues. Germline lookup yields CDR1 SGHRS and CDR2 YFSETQ. Sample: peripheral blood. This receptor was taken from a woman at least 80 years old with active or convalescent COVID-19. V usage is TRBV5-1 and J usage is TRBJ1-1, with D possibly being TRBD1 (6 bases). In nucleotides, the CDR3 is TGCGCCAGCAGCCCAGAACGGACAGAGCTGAACACTGAAGCTTTCTTT. Protein sequence: CASSPERTELNTEAFF.